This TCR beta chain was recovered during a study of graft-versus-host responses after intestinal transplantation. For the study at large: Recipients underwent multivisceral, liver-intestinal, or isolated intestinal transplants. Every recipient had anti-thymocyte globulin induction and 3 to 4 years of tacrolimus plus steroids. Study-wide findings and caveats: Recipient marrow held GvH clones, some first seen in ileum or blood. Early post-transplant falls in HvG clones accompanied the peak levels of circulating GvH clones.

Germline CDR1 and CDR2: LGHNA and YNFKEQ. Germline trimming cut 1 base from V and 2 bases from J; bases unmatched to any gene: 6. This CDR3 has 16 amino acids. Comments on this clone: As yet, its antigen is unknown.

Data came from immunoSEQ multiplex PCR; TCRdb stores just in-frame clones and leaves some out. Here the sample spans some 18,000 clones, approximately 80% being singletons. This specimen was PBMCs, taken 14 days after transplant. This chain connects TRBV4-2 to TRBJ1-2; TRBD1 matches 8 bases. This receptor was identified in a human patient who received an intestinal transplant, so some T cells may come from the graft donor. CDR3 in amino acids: CASSQGAGGVNYGYTF. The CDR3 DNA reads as TGTGCCAGCAGCCAAGGGGCAGGGGGCGTGAACTATGGCTACACCTTC.